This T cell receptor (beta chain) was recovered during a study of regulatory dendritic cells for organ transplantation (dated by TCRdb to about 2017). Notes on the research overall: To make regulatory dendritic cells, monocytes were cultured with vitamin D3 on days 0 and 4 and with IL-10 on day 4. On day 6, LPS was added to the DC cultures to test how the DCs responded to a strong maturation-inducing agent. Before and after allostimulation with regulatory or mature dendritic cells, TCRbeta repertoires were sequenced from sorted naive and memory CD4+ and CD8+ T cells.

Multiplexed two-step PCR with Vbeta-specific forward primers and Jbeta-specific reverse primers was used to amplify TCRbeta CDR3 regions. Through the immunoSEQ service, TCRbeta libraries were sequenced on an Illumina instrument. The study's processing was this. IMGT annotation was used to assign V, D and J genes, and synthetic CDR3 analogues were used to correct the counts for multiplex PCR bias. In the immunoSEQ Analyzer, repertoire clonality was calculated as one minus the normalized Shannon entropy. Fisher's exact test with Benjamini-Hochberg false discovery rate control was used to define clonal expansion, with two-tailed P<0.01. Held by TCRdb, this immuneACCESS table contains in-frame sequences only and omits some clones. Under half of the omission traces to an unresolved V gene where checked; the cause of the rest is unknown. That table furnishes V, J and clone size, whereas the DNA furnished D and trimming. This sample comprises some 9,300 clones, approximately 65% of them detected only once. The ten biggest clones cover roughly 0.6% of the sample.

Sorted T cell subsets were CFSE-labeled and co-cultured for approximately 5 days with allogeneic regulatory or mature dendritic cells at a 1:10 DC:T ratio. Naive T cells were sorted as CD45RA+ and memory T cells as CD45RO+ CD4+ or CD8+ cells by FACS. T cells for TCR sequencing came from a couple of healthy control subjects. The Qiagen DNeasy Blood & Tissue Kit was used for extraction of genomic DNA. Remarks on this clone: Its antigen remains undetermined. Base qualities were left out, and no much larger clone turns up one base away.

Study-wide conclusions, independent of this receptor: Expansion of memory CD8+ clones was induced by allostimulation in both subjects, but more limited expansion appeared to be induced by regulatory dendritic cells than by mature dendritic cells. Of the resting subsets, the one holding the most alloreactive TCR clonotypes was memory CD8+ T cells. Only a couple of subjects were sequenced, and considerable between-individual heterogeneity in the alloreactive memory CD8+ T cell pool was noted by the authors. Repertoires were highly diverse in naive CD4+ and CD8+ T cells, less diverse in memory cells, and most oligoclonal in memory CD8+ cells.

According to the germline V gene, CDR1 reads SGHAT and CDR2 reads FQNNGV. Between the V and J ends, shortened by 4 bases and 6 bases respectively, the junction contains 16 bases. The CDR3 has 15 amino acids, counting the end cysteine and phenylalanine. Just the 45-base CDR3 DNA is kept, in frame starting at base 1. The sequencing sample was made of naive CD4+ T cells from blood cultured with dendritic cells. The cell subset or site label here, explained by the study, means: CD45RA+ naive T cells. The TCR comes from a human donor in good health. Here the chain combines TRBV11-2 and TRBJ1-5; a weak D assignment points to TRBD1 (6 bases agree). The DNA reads TGTGCCAGCAGCTCCACCAGGGGCGAGGGTCAGCCCCAGCATTTT. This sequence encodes CASSSTRGEGQPQHF.